This TCR beta chain was found in a study of cytomegalovirus exposure and HLA in healthy donors (dated by TCRdb to the late 2010s). Context from the whole study: An earlier analysis of approximately 590 of the donors reported approximately 270 Gb of sequence data and approximately 110 million unique TCR beta sequences from about 179 million T cells. An early release that covered roughly 600 HLA-typed donors contained around 330 gigabases of sequencing data and 65 million to 100 million unique TCR sequences. Among the roughly 400 genotyped donors, approximately 81% belonged to the genetic ancestry cluster associated with self-reported Caucasian donors. The aim of the study was to test whether cataloging public T cell receptors could identify signatures of past pathogen exposure. Using immunosequencing, the study profiled T cell repertoires from fewer than 850 subjects and related those repertoires to cytomegalovirus serostatus. Along with the roughly 710-subject first cohort, a separate validation cohort of approximately 110 different subjects was used. To predict cytomegalovirus infection status, the study brought together high-throughput TCR immunosequencing, statistical association of individual TCRs with disease status, and machine learning. A later analysis re-examined previously published TCR beta repertoires from hundreds of donors and added high-resolution HLA genotyping to investigate patterns of TCR occurrence. The later analysis used no new phenotypic data to find candidate immune exposures, relying instead on TCR beta sequences and their occurrence across donors. An earlier analysis of 450 to 750 of the donors used high-throughput TCR beta sequencing to judge whether each TCR beta V gene segment behaved as functional or pseudogenic. Donor age, sex, ethnicity and CMV serostatus were compiled together with the repertoire data. A later genetic analysis took genome-wide SNP genotypes for about three fifths of the 666 donors and used that subset as a discovery cohort. All discovery cohort repertoires had been generated using a single sequencing platform. HLA typing included class I and class II loci at four-digit resolution. The number of typed donors differed by locus: roughly 620-640 for A, B, C, DRB1 and DQB1; approximately 520 for DQA1; 606 for DPA1; and around 450 for DPB1. About 5 DR-DQ haplotypes were handled as single units for association and clustering, since linkage in the cohort was strong. On average, about 200,000 unique TCR beta nucleotide sequences were sequenced per donor among 300 to 500 genotyped donors of the cohort, with 15% to 20% of those sequences being non-productive. Findings and caveats that apply to the study as a whole: The authors suggested that the approach could potentially be generalized to other disease states and immunological phenotypes. A group of highly shared sequence variants was considered likely to be a technical artifact of the sequencing pipeline. Immune exposure information for the cohort was limited to CMV serostatus. The presence/absence analyses assumed that sequencing depth was roughly uniform across donors, and that assumption may not be true. Correlated functional status among segregating V segments might reflect linkage disequilibrium, but an unknown experimental factor could not be ruled out. In a later analysis, HLA-associated TCR beta chains were found to be more clonally expanded and to have lower generation probabilities than equally common non-associated chains. In an earlier analysis of about 540 of the donors, most TCR beta V segments were observed in productive rearrangements about 90% or about 30% of the time, broadly matching IMGT annotations. Because some donors lacked HLA typing at each locus, the association tests relied only on the typed subset. The 87-base-pair reads could not distinguish some IMGT-functional V segments, including TRBV6-2 and TRBV6-3, so those segments were excluded. According to a later analysis, TCR association rates differed among HLA loci, with DRB1 alleles showing the most associated TCRs and HLA-C alleles showing the fewest. In a later analysis, most CMV-associated TCR beta chains were found to appear HLA-restricted, with HLA associations seemingly driven largely by CMV exposure. In vitro tests confirmed that a few of the cytomegalovirus-associated TCR beta chains recognize cytomegalovirus antigens. Most TCR sequences were seen in very few donors, while some public TCRs were found in many individuals. The classifier was reported to diagnose cytomegalovirus status with high specificity and sensitivity in both the original and validation cohorts. An association between a missense DCLRE1C variant and V-gene and J-gene trimming of TCR beta chains was found in a later genetic analysis and replicated in an independent cohort. A further reported finding was that TCR beta sequences accurately predicted the HLA-A and HLA-B alleles for most subjects in the first cohort. Only TCR beta chains were sequenced in this cohort, and the absence of alpha or paired-chain data limited detectable features. At a false discovery rate of 0.05, a later analysis linked 15,000 to 20,000 TCR beta sequences to specific HLA alleles. A later analysis reported that several top co-occurrence clusters appeared linked to parvovirus B19, influenza, CMV and Epstein-Barr virus. A later genetic analysis reported fewer N-insertions in productive TCRs among donors in an Asian-associated ancestry cluster than the roughly 700-donor mean. In the study, some 160 TCR beta chains were listed as associated with cytomegalovirus. Assigning TCR associations to individual alleles was difficult when HLA alleles, especially DR and DQ, strongly co-occurred. Some 15 rarely observed V segments, including chromosome 9 orphons, were excluded from the earlier analysis of 550 to 700 of the donors because counts were too low.

A remark on this clone: The clone's antigen remains unknown. Within one base of it there is no much larger clone, and no base qualities were kept.

The cohort comprised more than 550 healthy bone marrow donors. Cohort members were all nominally healthy when sampled, although unrecorded immune exposures were likely present. The donor was CMV seronegative and was included in the group of several hundred seronegative cohort members. A peripheral blood sample was provided by each donor, and peripheral blood mononuclear cells were used for TCR beta sequencing. Genomic DNA was extracted from the blood cell samples with the Qiagen DNeasy Blood Extraction Kit. The receptor library was made with the immunoSEQ multiplex PCR assay. A mixture of 60 forward primers for TCR Vbeta segments and 13 reverse primers for TCR Jbeta segments was used in the multiplex PCR. A multiplex PCR assay on genomic DNA amplified the CDR3 region of rearranged TCR beta genes. Amplified TCR beta libraries were sequenced as 87-base-pair reads on the Illumina HiSeq System. The paper's data handling went like this. A later analysis counted about 80 million unique TCR beta chains across the approximately 700 repertoires, and about 10 million of these chains were shared by at least two donors. To remove PCR and sequencing errors, raw reads were error-corrected and collapsed into unique sequences using a nearest-neighbor algorithm that merged closely related sequences. CDR3 sequences were aligned to IMGT reference sequences to assign V, D and J gene segments. Each retained sequence needed at least a six-nucleotide match to both a V gene segment and a J gene segment. Rearrangements were called productive when the CDR3 lacked stop codons and stayed in frame with V and J; all others were non-productive. CDR3 was defined by IMGT convention, running from the second conserved V-encoded cysteine to the conserved J-encoded phenylalanine. Sequences without an unambiguous match to a single V gene segment were excluded from the earlier analysis of about 600 of the donors. In an earlier analysis of 450 to 750 of the donors, a V segment was called functional when productive rearrangements were above 56.7%, and segregating when the standard deviation between donors exceeded 5%. A statistical classification framework was developed to diagnose cytomegalovirus status using the catalog of TCR beta chain sequences. A later analysis assigned V and J genes by comparing TCR nucleotide sequences with IMGT/GENE-DB human TR gene sequences. The TCRdist pipeline was used in a later analysis to assign CDR3 sequences and most-parsimonious VDJ recombination scenarios. In a later analysis, each TCR beta chain was defined by its CDR3 amino acid sequence together with its V-gene family, and reads without a unique V-gene family were excluded. A later analysis removed 550 to 700 highly shared, low-generation-probability nucleotide sequences to deal with suspected cross-contamination and a sequencing artifact. In a later analysis, a clonal expansion index for each public chain was calculated from normalized within-repertoire ranks of inferred template counts. In a later analysis, generation probabilities were computed with a VDJ recombination model fitted to out-of-frame rearrangements, and the resulting probabilities were checked against IGoR. In a later analysis, TCR-TCR, TCR-HLA and TCR-CMV co-occurrence was scored with hypergeometric tests, and a repertoire-size bias correction was applied to TCR pairs. To estimate false discovery rates, a later analysis permuted the HLA or CMV assignments 20 times. In a later analysis, co-occurring TCRs were grouped using DBSCAN, and TCRdist sequence similarity was added for clustering within HLA-allele-positive subsets. Co-occurrence clustering excluded repertoires with fewer than 30,000 or more than 120,000 public chains, plus five with anomalous nucleotide sharing. TCRdb limited this immuneACCESS table to in-frame rearrangements with V and J called. A share of clones is missing; checked studies link under half to unresolved V genes, and the rest is unexplained. V and J calls and clone size are those listed in that table; D and trimming were worked out from the DNA. This sample is represented by around 150,000 clones; 84% of them were singletons. More than 1.5% of the sample comes from the top ten.

The germline V gene gives CDR1 as SGHAT and CDR2 as FQNNGV. Trimming removed 4 bases from V and 4 bases from J, leaving 10 bases between the germline ends. The CDR3 contains 14 residues, cysteine and phenylalanine counted. Of the read, only the CDR3 DNA is kept; its 42 bases are in frame from base 1. The sequencing sample was made of PBMCs. This clonotype was sampled from a young man in good health and CMV-seronegative. Recombination linked TRBV11-2 to TRBJ2-2; D gene: possibly TRBD1, on 6 matching bases. The CDR3 region: CASSSTGTTGELFF. The DNA sequence is TGTGCCAGCAGCTCCACAGGGACCACCGGGGAGCTGTTTTTT.